These T cell receptor beta chains were read from a single sample in a study of T cell repertoires in cytomegalovirus infection. Their antigens are not known. TCRdb fed the reads into MiXCR, producing one record per CDR3 protein. The sample carries 450,000 to 600,000 distinct CDR3 sequences, roughly 42% recorded once. Source: cultured PBMCs, taken from culture after CMV antigen stimulation. The source is a human donor in good health (CMV status not recorded). Some clones in this sample may be carry-over from other donors' samples. Each CDR3 is given with its conserved first and last residue. The order of the fields is D gene, V gene, clone size, J gene, CDR3 protein, CDR3 DNA. A D gene is named only where the DNA matches it firmly. Size values are once, few and many counts, or a class for expanded clones, and some rows have none.

d_call: NA
v_call: TRBV20-1
clone_size: NA
j_call: TRBJ2-5
cdr3_aa: CSARGVETQYF
cdr3_nt: TGCAGTGCTAGGGGGGTAGAGACCCAGTACTTC

d_call: NA
v_call: TRBV7-9
clone_size: once
j_call: TRBJ2-7
cdr3_aa: CASSLGDTPRKDF
cdr3_nt: TGTGCCAGCAGCTTAGGGGACACCCCACGGAAGGACTTC

d_call: NA
v_call: TRBV12-3/TRBV12-4
clone_size: few
j_call: TRBJ1-2
cdr3_aa: CASSLAGTQNYGYTF
cdr3_nt: TGTGCCAGCAGTTTAGCGGGGACACAGAACTATGGCTACACCTTC

d_call: TRBD1
v_call: TRBV19
clone_size: NA
j_call: TRBJ1-6
cdr3_aa: CASSDPRQGGAPLHF
cdr3_nt: TGTGCCAGTAGCGACCCTAGACAGGGTGGTGCACCCCTCCACTTT

d_call: NA
v_call: TRBV28
clone_size: NA
j_call: TRBJ1-4
cdr3_aa: CASSQTATNEKLFF
cdr3_nt: TGTGCCAGCAGTCAGACAGCAACTAATGAAAAACTGTTTTTT

d_call: NA
v_call: TRBV24-1
clone_size: NA
j_call: TRBJ2-3
cdr3_aa: CATTFRDSQYF
cdr3_nt: TGTGCCACCACGTTCCGGGATTCTCAGTATTTT

d_call: NA
v_call: TRBV20-1
clone_size: NA
j_call: TRBJ2-3
cdr3_aa: CSVNGQGGSSSTDTQYF
cdr3_nt: TGCAGTGTAAACGGGCAGGGGGGGAGTTCTAGCACAGATACGCAGTATTTT

d_call: NA
v_call: TRBV7-2
clone_size: NA
j_call: TRBJ1-5
cdr3_aa: CASSFFGISGANQPQHF
cdr3_nt: TGTGCCAGCAGCTTTTTCGGTATATCAGGGGCCAATCAGCCCCAGCATTTT

d_call: TRBD2
v_call: TRBV7-2
clone_size: NA
j_call: TRBJ2-7
cdr3_aa: CASSLTSETSYEQYF
cdr3_nt: TGTGCCAGCAGCTTAACTAGCGAAACCTCCTACGAGCAGTACTTC

d_call: TRBD2
v_call: TRBV7-9
clone_size: NA
j_call: TRBJ2-7
cdr3_aa: CASSRTSGTRASYEQYF
cdr3_nt: TGTGCCAGCAGCCGGACTAGCGGGACCCGGGCCTCCTACGAGCAGTACTTC

d_call: NA
v_call: TRBV18
clone_size: once
j_call: TRBJ2-5
cdr3_aa: CASSPTQGHQTQYF
cdr3_nt: TGTGCCAGCTCACCAACACAGGGTCATCAGACCCAGTACTTC